Below are 5 T cell receptor beta chains sequenced from a single sample in a study of shared clonotypes between healthy human individuals. Assay: immunoSEQ multiplex PCR; the TCRdb copy retains only in-frame clones and omits some. The table lists roughly 2.6 million clones, more than 90% of them singletons, with over 0.12% in the top ten. Sequencing was performed on naive CD4+ T cells sorted from blood. Indicated subset: CD45RA+ positively selected. The receptors come from a man aged 18 to 30 in good health.

V and J are TRBV5-4 and TRBJ1-2; 10 bases align to TRBD1. There are 16 residues in the CDR3. Germline V gene data show CDR1 as SGHNT and CDR2 as YYREEE (reference sequence). V trimming: 4 bases; J trimming: 8 bases; junction bases outside the gene matches: 14. The CDR3 spells CASSDTYRDRGDGYTF. CDR3 DNA: TGTGCCAGCAGCGACACATACCGGGACAGGGGAGACGGCTACACCTTC.

J is TRBJ2-1 and V is TRBV13; D unresolved. Germline CDR1 is PRHDT and CDR2 is FYEKMQ (reference sequence). Trimming cost V 4 bases and J 0 bases, with 10 bases left between them. This CDR3 contains 15 residues. CDR3: CASSSLLRSYNEQFF. The DNA for the CDR3 is TGTGCCAGCAGCTCATTACTCCGCTCCTACAATGAGCAGTTCTTC.

This rearrangement joins TRBV4-1 to TRBJ2-2, with D possibly TRBD1 on 6 matching bases. V was clipped by 2 bases and J by 2 bases, with 15 bases between them. Germline lookup yields CDR1 MGHRA and CDR2 YSYEKL. The CDR3 covers 17 residues. CDR3 amino acids: CASSQSFGGVNTGELFF. The CDR3 DNA is TGCGCCAGCAGCCAATCTTTTGGGGGCGTTAACACCGGGGAGCTGTTTTTT.

The J gene is TRBJ1-2, the V gene TRBV7-6; 10 bases are shared with TRBD1. Looked up from germline, CDR1 is SGHVS and CDR2 is FNYEAQ. This CDR3 is built from 16 residues. Trimming at V came to 0 bases and at J to 6 bases, leaving 7 bases not matched to a gene. CDR3 loop: CASSLASRQGADGYTF. The CDR3 DNA sequence: TGTGCCAGCAGCTTAGCGTCGAGACAGGGGGCGGATGGCTACACCTTC.

The genes are TRBV9 and TRBJ1-4; a weak D match, TRBD1 (6 bases). The CDR3 consists of 13 residues. CDR1 SGDLS and CDR2 YYNGEE come from the germline V gene. The V gene lost 4 bases and the J gene lost 8 bases, with 12 bases spanning the gap. CDR3 residues: CASSSRRGEKLFF. The CDR3 DNA follows: TGTGCCAGCAGCTCCAGAAGGGGGGAAAAACTGTTTTTT.